The 27 T cell receptor beta chains reported below all come from one sample, sequenced in a study of spatial heterogeneity in lung cancer. The time point is: sample taken at primary tumor resection. In TCRdb, the 5' RACE reads were re-called with MiXCR into one record per CDR3 protein. The sample holds 16,000 or so distinct CDR3 sequences, 6.5% to 8.5% seen once. Study-level points and caveats: Tumors with more nonsynonymous mutations had more expanded intratumoral alpha and beta TCRs.

Their antigens remain unidentified. Sequencing was performed on lung tumor tissue, taken at surgery. Receptors originate from a female donor with early-stage non-small cell lung cancer.

This clonotype was seen repeatedly, ten times or more. This beta chain lies outside the target of a library built for alpha chains; its clone size means little. The chain couples TRBV5-4 to TRBJ2-7, with D perhaps TRBD1 (5 bases). With 0 bases removed from V and 0 bases from J, the gap between germline ends came to 7 bases. Germline loops: CDR1 SGHNT, CDR2 YYREEE (reference sequence). This CDR3 has 14 residues. CDR3 coding DNA: TGTGCCAGCAGCTTGGAACAGGACTCCTACGAGCAGTACTTC. Protein product: CASSLEQDSYEQYF.

In regard to this clonotype: Being off target in a library aimed at alpha chains, this beta chain has a size of little meaning. The chain uses TRBV7-2 and TRBJ2-1, with D maybe TRBD2 (6 bases). Germline loops: CDR1 SGHTA, CDR2 FQGNSA. The CDR3 covers 14 residues. Trimming removed 6 bases from V and 0 bases from J, with 9 bases in between. The CDR3 sequence: CASREGLSYNEQFF. The CDR3 DNA follows: TGTGCCAGCAGGGAGGGACTCTCCTACAATGAGCAGTTCTTC.

This clonotype was seen many times. The library was built for alpha chains, so this beta chain is an off-target read and its size means little. V is TRBV27 and J is TRBJ1-2; 7 nucleotides align to TRBD1. V shed 4 bases, J shed 8 bases, and the junction held 4 bases outside the gene matches. This CDR3 contains 12 residues. Per the germline V gene, CDR1 is MNHEY and CDR2 is SMNVEV (reference sequence). The CDR3: CASSYAGGGYTF. The CDR3 nucleotides read TGTGCCAGCAGTTACGCAGGGGGAGGCTACACCTTC.

As concerns this clonotype: This beta chain appears as a stray read in a library generated for alpha chains; its size is not informative. The genes are TRBV30 and TRBJ1-2; TRBD1 might be the D (5 bases). V lost 5 bases to trimming and J lost 5 bases, with 18 bases between them. This CDR3 is 14 amino acids long. Per germline, CDR1 GTSNPN and CDR2 SVGIG (reference sequence). CDR3 amino acids: CAWAPTDSAYGYTF. DNA of the CDR3: TGTGCCTGGGCCCCAACTGACAGCGCATATGGCTACACCTTC.

This clonotype has a count of ten or more. Because this beta chain is a stray read in a library intended to capture alpha chains, its abundance should not be given much weight. This rearrangement joins TRBV12-5 to TRBJ2-7; D remains unclear. The CDR3 length is 16 residues. V lost 0 bases and J lost 0, with 12 bases in between. Germline CDR1 is LGHNT and CDR2 is FRNRAP. CDR3 coding DNA: TGTGCTAGTGGTTTGGTACAAGCTAAGAGCTCCTACGAGCAGTACTTC. Translating it yields CASGLVQAKSSYEQYF.

This clonotype was recorded many times. Since the library was made to target alpha chains, this beta chain is a stray read and its abundance is not meaningful. The chain recombines TRBV5-6 with TRBJ1-2; D is ambiguous. Germline V gene lookup returns CDR1 SGHDT and CDR2 YYEEEE. V was pared by 2 bases and J by 6 bases, with 17 bases between. The CDR3 spans 15 residues. In DNA form, the CDR3 reads TGTGCCAGCAGCTTTTATCGAGGGTTGAAGAATGGCTACACCTTC. Translated, it gives CASSFYRGLKNGYTF.

This clonotype was found a few times. This beta chain is off target for a library built for alpha chains, so its abundance means little. The chain couples TRBV3-1 to TRBJ1-2, with 8 bases that match TRBD1. The CDR3 loop spans 15 amino acids. The ends lost 0 bases at V and 4 bases at J; junction bases unmatched: 4. Germline values: CDR1 LGHDT, CDR2 YNNKEL (reference sequence). In DNA form, the CDR3 reads TGTGCCAGCAGCCAAGAGGGACAGGCCTTCTATGGCTACACCTTC. It encodes CASSQEGQAFYGYTF.

This clonotype was recorded a few times. The library was designed around alpha chains, so this beta chain is a stray read whose abundance carries little weight. This chain links TRBV5-1 with TRBJ1-2; maybe TRBD1 (5 bases). V was cut by 4 bases and J by 4 bases, with 11 bases left in between. The germline gives CDR1 SGHRS, CDR2 YFSETQ. The CDR3 extends over 13 amino acids. CDR3 DNA: TGCGCCAGCAGCGAAGGACACTCCTATGGCTACACCTTC. This translates into CASSEGHSYGYTF.

As concerns this clonotype: With the library built for alpha chains, this beta chain is off target and its frequency is not meaningful. The chain employs TRBV3-1 and TRBJ1-2, with 10 bases that match TRBD1. This CDR3 has 14 amino acids. The junction had 7 bases not matched to a gene; V was cut back by 4 bases and J by 8 bases. Germline V lookup: CDR1 LGHDT, CDR2 YNNKEL (reference sequence). The CDR3 nucleotides are TGTGCCAGCAGCCTCGGGACAGGGGAGGAGGGCTACACCTTC. It translates to CASSLGTGEEGYTF.

This clonotype was seen a few times. Being off target in a library aimed at alpha chains, this beta chain has a size of little meaning. V usage is TRBV28 and J usage is TRBJ2-1; D is unresolved. The CDR3 loop spans 12 amino acids. The germline V gene encodes CDR1 MDHEN and CDR2 SYDVKM. Deletions cut 4 bases from V and 7 bases from J, with 8 bases between. CDR3 sequence (DNA): TGTGCCAGCAGTTCCTATATGAATGAGCAGTTCTTC. Protein: CASSSYMNEQFF.

Concerning this clonotype: This beta chain represents an off-target read in a library built for alpha chains; its size is of limited meaning. The chain couples TRBV20-1 to TRBJ2-3, with TRBD2 matching 10 bases. Trimming took 3 bases from V and 5 from J; bases not matched to a gene: 11. Germline CDR1 is DFQATT and CDR2 is SNEGSKA (reference sequence). This CDR3 comprises 16 residues. Here the CDR3 DNA reads TGCAGTGCTAGCCCTGGGGATCTAGCGGGGGAAGATACGCAGTATTTT. This translates into CSASPGDLAGEDTQYF.

This clonotype was counted at least ten times. A library prepared for alpha chains yielded this beta chain as an off-target read; its size is of little meaning. The V gene is TRBV19, the J gene TRBJ2-7; 7 bases are shared with TRBD1. Germline CDR1 and CDR2: LNHDA and SQIVND (reference sequence). The CDR3 has 17 residues. The trim removed 3 bases at V and 5 bases at J, leaving 16 bases unmatched. CDR3 nucleotides: TGTGCCAGTAGTATTCGGGTAACCGGGACAGAGGATAACGAGCAGTACTTC. As protein: CASSIRVTGTEDNEQYF.

A note on this clonotype: The library was built for alpha chains, so this beta chain is an off-target read and its size means little. The CDR3 DNA sequence: TGTGCCAGCTCACCTGGGCTGGGGGAGCCCCAGCATTTT. Its translation: CASSPGLGEPQHF. This chain links TRBV18 with TRBJ1-5; a possible D gene is TRBD1 (5 bases). The CDR3 sequence is 13 residues long. Germline V lookup: CDR1 KGHSH, CDR2 LQKENI. With 3 bases removed from V and 8 bases from J, the gap between germline ends came to 11 bases.

Comments on this clonotype: This beta chain came through as a stray read in a library set up for alpha chains, and its size says little. The chain carries TRBV14 and TRBJ2-2, with 8 positions matching TRBD2. V shed 4 bases and J 4 bases; nucleotides not matched to a gene: 32. The CDR3 runs 24 residues. Germline values: CDR1 SGHDN, CDR2 FVKESK. CDR3 sequence: CASSPIGMGRRLSGGRGSTGELFF. The CDR3 DNA follows: TGTGCCAGCAGCCCCATTGGGATGGGGCGCCGCCTCAGCGGGGGACGGGGAAGCACCGGGGAGCTGTTTTTT.

Details on this clonotype: This beta chain appears as a stray read in a library generated for alpha chains; its size is not informative. The rearrangement links TRBV12-3 or TRBV12-4 to TRBJ1-6; D unclear. With 1 base removed from V and 7 bases from J, the gap between germline ends came to 5 bases. The CDR3 covers 13 residues. The CDR3 nucleotides read TGTGCCAGCAGTTTAGTGGACAATTCACCCCTCCACTTT. Residues: CASSLVDNSPLHF.

Judged by abundance, this clonotype is medium-sized. This beta chain is off target for a library built for alpha chains, so its abundance means little. The chain employs TRBV18 and TRBJ1-1; 7 nucleotides align to TRBD1. Germline V gene lookup returns CDR1 KGHSH and CDR2 LQKENI. The CDR3 spans 14 residues. V lost 2 bases and J lost 0; bases outside the gene matches: 0. DNA of the CDR3: TGTGCCAGCTCACCAACAGGGGTGAACACTGAAGCTTTCTTT. Translating it yields CASSPTGVNTEAFF.

The table lists this clonotype with many counts. This beta chain is a stray read from a library made for alpha chains; its abundance is not meaningful. This chain connects TRBV6-1 to TRBJ2-5; 7 bases map to TRBD2. The CDR3 has 15 amino acids. The J segment lost 5 bases and the V segment lost 6 bases, leaving 12 bases of the junction unmatched. Germline CDR1 and CDR2: MNHNS and SASEGT. CDR3 region: CASREVAGSGETQYF. CDR3 bases: TGTGCCAGCAGAGAGGTAGCGGGTAGCGGGGAGACCCAGTACTTC.

This clonotype was recorded at least ten times. A library made for alpha chains picked up this beta chain off target, so its size means little. This chain connects TRBV12-3 or TRBV12-4 to TRBJ1-5; D gene unclear. The V end was cut by 0 bases, the J end by 13 bases, with 10 bases between. The CDR3 covers 12 residues. CDR3 sequence (DNA): TGTGCCAGCAGTTTAGCTTTTGCCGAGCAGCATTTT. Amino acids: CASSLAFAEQHF.

This clonotype was counted ten times or more. The library was prepared for alpha chains; this beta chain is a stray read, so its frequency means little. The J gene is TRBJ1-1, the V gene TRBV7-8; perhaps TRBD1 as D (5 bases). V gave up 2 bases and J gave up 1 base, with 8 bases separating them. CDR3 size: 14 residues. Germline values: CDR1 SGHVS, CDR2 FQNEAQ. CDR3 sequence (DNA): TGTGCCAGCAGCTTAAATAGGGGGAACACTGAAGCTTTCTTT. It encodes CASSLNRGNTEAFF.

For this clonotype: Little can be read into the size of this beta chain, an off-target read in a library designed for alpha chains. This chain joins TRBV11-3 and TRBJ2-5; either TRBD1 or TRBD2 may supply D (5 bases each). CDR3 length equals 14 residues. From germline, CDR1 is SGHNT and CDR2 YENEEA. V gave up 1 base and J gave up 5 bases, with 11 bases separating them. CDR3 residues: CASSLGGTQETQYF. CDR3 DNA: TGTGCCAGCAGCTTAGGGGGGACCCAGGAGACCCAGTACTTC.

This clonotype has more than one count but fewer than ten. As an off-target read in a library built for alpha chains, this beta chain has a frequency of little significance. The chain uses TRBV9 and TRBJ2-1; tentatively, D is TRBD2 (6 bases). Deletions cut 2 bases from V and 3 bases from J, with 12 bases between. Germline V gene sequence: CDR1 SGDLS, CDR2 YYNGEE. CDR3 size: 15 residues. The CDR3 DNA is TGTGCCAGCAGCGTCCGGGACTCCCACTACAATGAGCAGTTCTTC. It codes for CASSVRDSHYNEQFF.

This clonotype was counted many times. With the library built for alpha chains, this beta chain is off target and its frequency is not meaningful. The chain joins TRBV4-1 to TRBJ2-7; tentative D call: TRBD1 (6 bases). With 1 base removed from V and 3 bases from J, the gap between germline ends came to 16 bases. Germline lookup yields CDR1 MGHRA and CDR2 YSYEKL. The CDR3 contains 16 residues. CDR3 sequence (DNA): TGCGCCAGCAGCCAAGGGGGGTTGGGGGCGTTCTACGAGCAGTACTTC. It codes for CASSQGGLGAFYEQYF.

The table lists this clonotype with many counts. The library was built for alpha chains, so this beta chain is an off-target read and its size means little. The chain links TRBV7-9 to TRBJ1-1; the match to TRBD1 covers 9 bases. The germline V gene has CDR1 SEHNR and CDR2 FQNEAQ (reference sequence). The CDR3 is 15 amino acids. Losses at the gene ends were 7 bases for V and 5 bases for J; bases not matched to a gene: 11. The chain's CDR3 is CASIGTGPQRTEAFF. CDR3 DNA: TGTGCCAGCATCGGGACAGGGCCTCAAAGGACTGAAGCTTTCTTT.

In its sample, this clonotype was seen many times. This beta chain is a stray sequence in a library constructed for alpha chains; its clone size is not meaningful. The chain is built from TRBV28 and TRBJ1-5, with D tentatively TRBD1 (5 bases). Germline assignment: CDR1 MDHEN and CDR2 SYDVKM. Trimming removed 2 bases from V and 5 bases from J, with 10 bases in between. The CDR3 is 14 amino acids. CDR3 region: CASSLQGSHQPQHF. Here the CDR3 DNA reads TGTGCCAGCAGTTTACAGGGAAGTCATCAGCCCCAGCATTTT.

This clonotype has just a few counts. This beta chain appears as a stray read in a library generated for alpha chains; its size is not informative. The V and J genes are TRBV2 and TRBJ2-7; TRBD2 matches at 7 bases. The CDR3 loop spans 18 amino acids. V lost 0 bases and J lost 2; bases outside the gene matches: 13. Germline CDR1 and CDR2: SNHLY and FYNNEI. The CDR3: CASSEALLGWDYPYEQYF. The CDR3 DNA reads TGTGCCAGCAGTGAAGCGCTTCTGGGCTGGGACTACCCCTACGAGCAGTACTTC.

The sample holds many counts of this clonotype. The library was built for alpha chains, so this beta chain is an off-target read and its size means little. This chain links TRBV13 with TRBJ2-7; D not resolved. Germline assignment: CDR1 PRHDT and CDR2 FYEKMQ (reference sequence). The V end lost 3 bases, the J end lost 4 bases, and 13 bases lay between the germline ends. The CDR3 has 14 amino acids. CDR3 coding DNA: TGTGCCAGCAGCTTGATGAGGTTGGAGTACGAGCAGTACTTC. Translated, it gives CASSLMRLEYEQYF.

This clonotype was counted ten times or more. Since it is a stray read in a library aimed at alpha chains, this beta chain has a size that is not meaningful. The V and J genes are TRBV7-2 and TRBJ2-3, with D maybe TRBD2 (6 bases). The CDR3 is 14 amino acids. The ends were cut back, 5 bases at V and 6 bases at J, with 15 bases in the middle. Germline lookup yields CDR1 SGHTA and CDR2 FQGNSA. The CDR3 region has the DNA TGTGCCAGCAGCCCGGGACTGAAGGCTGATACGCAGTATTTT. Translating it yields CASSPGLKADTQYF.